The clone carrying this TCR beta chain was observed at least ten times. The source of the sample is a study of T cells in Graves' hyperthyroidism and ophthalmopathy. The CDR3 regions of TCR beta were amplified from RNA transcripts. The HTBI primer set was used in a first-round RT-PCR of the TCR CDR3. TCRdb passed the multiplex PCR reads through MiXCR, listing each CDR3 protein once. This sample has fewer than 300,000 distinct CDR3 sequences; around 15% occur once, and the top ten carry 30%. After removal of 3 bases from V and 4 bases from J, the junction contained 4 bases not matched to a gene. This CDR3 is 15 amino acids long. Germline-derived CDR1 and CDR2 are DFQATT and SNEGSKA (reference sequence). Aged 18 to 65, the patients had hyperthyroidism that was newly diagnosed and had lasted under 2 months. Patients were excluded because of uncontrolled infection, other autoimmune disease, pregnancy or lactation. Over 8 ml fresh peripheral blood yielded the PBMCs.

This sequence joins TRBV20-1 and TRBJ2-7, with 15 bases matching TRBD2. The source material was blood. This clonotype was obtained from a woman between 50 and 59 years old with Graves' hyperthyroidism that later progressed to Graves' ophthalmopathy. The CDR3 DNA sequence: TGCAGTGCTAGTCCAGGGACTAGCGGGAGGTACGAGCAGTACTTC. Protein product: CSASPGTSGRYEQYF.